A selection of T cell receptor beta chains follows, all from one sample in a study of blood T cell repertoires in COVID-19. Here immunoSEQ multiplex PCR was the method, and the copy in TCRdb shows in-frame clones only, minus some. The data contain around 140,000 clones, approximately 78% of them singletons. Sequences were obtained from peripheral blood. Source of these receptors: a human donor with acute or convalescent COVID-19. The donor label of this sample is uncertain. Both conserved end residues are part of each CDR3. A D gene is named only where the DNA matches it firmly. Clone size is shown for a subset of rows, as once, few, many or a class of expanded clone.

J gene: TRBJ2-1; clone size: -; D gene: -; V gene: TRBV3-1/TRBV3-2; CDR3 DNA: TGTGCCAGCAGCCTCAGGGCGAATAATGAGCAGTTCTTC; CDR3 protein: CASSLRANNEQFF
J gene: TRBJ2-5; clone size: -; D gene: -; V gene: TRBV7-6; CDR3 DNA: TGTGCCAGCAGCCCCTGGGCAGGTAGTATACGAGAGACCCAGTACTTC; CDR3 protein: CASSPWAGSIRETQYF
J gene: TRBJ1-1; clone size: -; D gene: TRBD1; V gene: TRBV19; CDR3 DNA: TGTGCCAGTAGGGGGACAGGGGAGAACACTGAAGCTTTCTTT; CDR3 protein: CASRGTGENTEAFF
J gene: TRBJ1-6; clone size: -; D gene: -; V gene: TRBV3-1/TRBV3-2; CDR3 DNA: TGTGCCAGCACTTCCGGGAGGGGGAGTCAGGATAATTCACCCCTCCACTTT; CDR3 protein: CASTSGRGSQDNSPLHF
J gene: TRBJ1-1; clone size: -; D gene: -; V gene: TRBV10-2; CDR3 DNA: TGCGCCAGCAGGTGGGGGGGTGGAACTGAAGCTTTCTTT; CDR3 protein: CASRWGGGTEAFF
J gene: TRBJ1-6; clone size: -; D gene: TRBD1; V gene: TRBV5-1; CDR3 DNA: TGCGCCAGCAGCTTGGCCCCAAGGACAGGGGGCTCCTATAATTCACCCCTCCACTTT; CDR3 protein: CASSLAPRTGGSYNSPLHF
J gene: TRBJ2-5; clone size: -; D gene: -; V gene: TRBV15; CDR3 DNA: TGTGCCACCAGCAGAGATGGGAGGATCCAAGAGACCCAGTACTTC; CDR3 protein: CATSRDGRIQETQYF
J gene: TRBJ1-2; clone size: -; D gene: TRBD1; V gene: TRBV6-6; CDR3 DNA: TGTGCCAGCAGTAGCCGGGACAGAGCTAACTATGGCTACACCTTC; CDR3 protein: CASSSRDRANYGYTF
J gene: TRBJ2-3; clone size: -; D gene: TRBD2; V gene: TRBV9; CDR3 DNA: TGTGCCAGCAGCGTAGACCCCTTACCCCATAGCGGGGGGGGGTATTTT; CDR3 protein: CASSVDPLPHSGGGYF
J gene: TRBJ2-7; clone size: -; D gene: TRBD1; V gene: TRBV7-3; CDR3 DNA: TGTGCCAGCAGCAAAAATGGGGGACAGGGAGTGCAGTACTTC; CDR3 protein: CASSKNGGQGVQYF
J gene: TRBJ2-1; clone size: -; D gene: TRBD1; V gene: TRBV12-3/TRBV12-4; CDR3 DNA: TGTGCCAGCCGGCCGGGACAGGGTTATGAGCAGTTCTTC; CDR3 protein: CASRPGQGYEQFF
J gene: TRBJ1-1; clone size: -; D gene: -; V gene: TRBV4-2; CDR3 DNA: TGTGCCAGCAGCCAAGATCCGCAGGGGAAGGACACTGAAGCTTTCTTT; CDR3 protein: CASSQDPQGKDTEAFF
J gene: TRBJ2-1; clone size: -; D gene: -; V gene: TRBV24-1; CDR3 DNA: TGTGCCACCAGTGAGTCAGACAACTACAATGAGCAGTTCTTC; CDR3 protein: CATSESDNYNEQFF
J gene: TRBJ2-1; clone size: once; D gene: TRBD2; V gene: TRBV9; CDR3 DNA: TGTGCCAGCAGTACTAGCGGGGGGGCCAATGAGCAGTTCTTC; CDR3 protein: CASSTSGGANEQFF